This T cell receptor (beta chain) was sequenced in a study of Graves' ophthalmopathy and Graves' hyperthyroidism. Study-level points and caveats: The model flagged ophthalmopathy progression at about 68% sensitivity and nearly 75% specificity. Most clonotypes expanded in thyroid above 0.001 frequency were present in blood too.

The CDR3 totals 17 residues. Germline values: CDR1 DFQATT, CDR2 SNEGSKA (reference sequence). V gave up 0 bases and J gave up 1 base, with 19 bases separating them. This clonotype has at least ten counts. Its matching antigen is unknown. TCR beta CDR3 amplification used RNA transcripts. The authors performed first-round RT-PCR with HTBI primers and then a second-round multiplex PCR. One entry per CDR3 protein, called by TCRdb with MiXCR from the multiplex PCR reads. The sample lists around 590,000 distinct CDR3 sequences; approximately 37% were seen once. The chain combines TRBV20-1 with TRBJ2-7, with D perhaps TRBD1 or TRBD2 (5 bases each). The sequencing sample was made of peripheral blood or thyroid tissue (not recorded which). The source is an adult man with Graves' hyperthyroidism. The DNA for the CDR3 is TGCAGTGCTAGAGATTTCCGGGCAGGGAGTGGATCCTACGAGCAGTACTTC. Encoded protein: CSARDFRAGSGSYEQYF.